This TCR beta chain was sequenced for a study of shared clonotypes between healthy human individuals. The germline V gene has CDR1 MNHNS and CDR2 SASEGT. This CDR3 comprises 18 residues. V shed 2 bases and J shed 0 bases, with 17 bases lying between them. TCRdb keeps only in-frame clones here, not all; method: immunoSEQ multiplex PCR. The repertoire consists of roughly 650,000 clones, with about 96% occurring once and the leading ten covering 0.057%. The TCR comes from a woman in her thirties in good health. The sequencing sample was made of naive CD4+ T cells sorted from blood. Subset described: CD45RA+ positively selected. This chain links TRBV6-1 with TRBJ1-3; possibly TRBD1 for D (5 bases). The DNA for the CDR3 is TGTGCCAGCAGTGAAAAATTCCCAGGGTCGATCTCTGGAAACACCATATATTTT. Amino acids: CASSEKFPGSISGNTIYF.